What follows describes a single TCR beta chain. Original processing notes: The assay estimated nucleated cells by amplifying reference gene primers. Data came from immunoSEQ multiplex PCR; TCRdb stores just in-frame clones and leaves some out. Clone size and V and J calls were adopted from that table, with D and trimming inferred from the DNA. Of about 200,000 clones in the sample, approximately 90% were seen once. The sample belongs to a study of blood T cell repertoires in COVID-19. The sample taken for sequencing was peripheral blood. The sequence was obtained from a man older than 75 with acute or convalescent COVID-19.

The CDR3 protein is CASRLSGREYEQYF. The CDR3 coding sequence is TGTGCCAGCAGACTTAGCGGGAGGGAATACGAGCAGTACTTC. The rearrangement joins TRBV13 to TRBJ2-7; 11 bases line up with TRBD2. This CDR3 contains 14 residues. With V trimmed by 6 bases and J by 4 bases, 5 bases remained unmatched. The germline V gene encodes CDR1 PRHDT and CDR2 FYEKMQ (reference sequence).